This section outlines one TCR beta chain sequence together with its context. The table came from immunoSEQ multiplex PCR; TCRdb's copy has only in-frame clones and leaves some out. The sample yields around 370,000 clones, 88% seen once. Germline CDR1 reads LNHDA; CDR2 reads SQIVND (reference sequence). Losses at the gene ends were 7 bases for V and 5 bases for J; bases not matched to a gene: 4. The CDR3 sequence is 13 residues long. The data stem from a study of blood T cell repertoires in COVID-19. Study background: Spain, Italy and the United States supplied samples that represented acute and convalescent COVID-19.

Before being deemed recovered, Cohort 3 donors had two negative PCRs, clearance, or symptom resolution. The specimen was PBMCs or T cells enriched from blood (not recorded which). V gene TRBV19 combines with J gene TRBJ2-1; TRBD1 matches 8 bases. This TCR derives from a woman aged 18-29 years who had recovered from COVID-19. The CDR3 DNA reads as TGTGCCAGTAAGGGCAGGGGGCACAATGAGCAGTTCTTC. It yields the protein CASKGRGHNEQFF.